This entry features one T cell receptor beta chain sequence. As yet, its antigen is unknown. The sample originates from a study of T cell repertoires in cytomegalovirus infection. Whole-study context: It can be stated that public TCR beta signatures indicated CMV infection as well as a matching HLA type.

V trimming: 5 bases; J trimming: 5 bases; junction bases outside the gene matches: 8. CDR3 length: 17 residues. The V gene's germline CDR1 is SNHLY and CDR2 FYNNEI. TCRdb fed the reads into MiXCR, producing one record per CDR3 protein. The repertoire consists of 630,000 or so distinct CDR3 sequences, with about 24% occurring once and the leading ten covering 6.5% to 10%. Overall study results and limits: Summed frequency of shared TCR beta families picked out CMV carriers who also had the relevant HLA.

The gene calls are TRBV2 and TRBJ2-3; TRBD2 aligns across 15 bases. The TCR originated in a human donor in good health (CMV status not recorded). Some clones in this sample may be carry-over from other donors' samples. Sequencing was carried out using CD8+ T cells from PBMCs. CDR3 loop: CASSTGLAGGLRDTQYF. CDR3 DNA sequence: TGTGCCAGCAGTACGGGACTAGCGGGGGGACTTAGAGATACGCAGTATTTT.